The entry that follows covers one T cell receptor (beta chain) sequence. No antigen is known for it. No quality values exist for individual bases; no much larger clone is one base distant. The sample's time point label is to be understood as: patch test 1, 2 weeks after DPC sensitization. The treatment or condition label, read with the paper, signifies: therapeutic diphenylcyclopropenone sensitization with weekly scalp DPC. Total RNA was isolated from unfractionated whole blood collected in Tempus Blood RNA tubes. At each patch-test visit, blood was drawn before the patch test was applied. Patients were eligible if aged 18 to 70, diagnosed with alopecia and judged suitable for DPC therapy, and pregnant patients were excluded. The data originate from a study of human T cells and chemical hapten exposure (dated by TCRdb to the early 2020s). About the investigation overall: For sensitization, 2% DPC in acetone was applied to a 2 cm by 2 cm area of upper inner arm skin. Patch testing on the upper back used Finn chambers containing 0.01% DPC, with scoring done after 6 days according to International Contact Dermatitis Research Group standards. For every blood RNA sample, sequencing covered both the TCR alpha and TCR beta chains. Libraries were combined into a pool for sequencing, and differences in TCR yield between samples came mainly from small differences in library volumes within the pool. The study tracked peripheral blood TCR repertoire changes in vivo during primary and secondary sensitization to the hapten diphenylcyclopropenone (DPC) in alopecia patients. Blood for TCR sequencing was provided by twenty-nine alopecia patients at one to four time points (pre-sensitization, 2, 6 and 24 weeks). Alopecia areata with under or over 50% scalp involvement, alopecia totalis and alopecia universalis were represented in the patient cohort, which was mostly female. Throughout the roughly 25-week study period, patients were also given weekly therapeutic DPC doses on the scalp. Blood was sampled from patients pre-sensitization (week 0) and at 2, 6 and about 24 weeks after DPC sensitization. Overall results and qualifications from the work: The number of PT1 expanded TCRs positively correlated with patch test score, significant at thresholds 8, 16 and 32 but not 4. After repeated subsampling, changes were observed in the strength of the expansion versus patch-test correlation and in the threshold at which the correlation became significant. Because every patient had alopecia, a presumed autoimmune disease, the patients' immune response might differ from that of healthy individuals. Compared with pre-sensitization or healthy control sets, expanded TCRs formed significantly more large CDR3 similarity clusters, which is consistent with antigen-driven responses. No change with DPC sensitization was found in the number of TCRs above 1 in 1000 frequency, and no evidence of global repertoire structure alterations was found.

From the cysteine through the phenylalanine, the CDR3 covers 14 amino acids. The sequence is cut down to CDR3 DNA, 42 bases in frame from base 1. In the germline V gene, CDR1 corresponds to SGHTA and CDR2 to FQGNSA. The V and J ends are trimmed by 3 bases and 3 bases, leaving 9 bases between them. Receptors were amplified or captured by RACE. These reads were obtained on a NextSeq 500. Library preparation attached unique molecular identifiers to individual cDNA molecules for quantitative, reproducible TCR counting. The original methods were these. Samples had a median of approximately 93,000 TCRs, with a range from about 23,224 to 750,000. V, J and CDR3 annotation of the TCR reads was carried out using the Decombinator software suite. Every sample was subsampled to the same number of TCRs (28,000) for the PS versus PT1 abundance plots. TCRs were defined as expanded if absent before sensitization and observed at least eight times at the 2-week time point. TCRdb ran its own pipeline on the public reads, namely fastp trimming at Q25 and MiXCR clone calling, and kept in-frame beta chains. Duplicate CDR3 protein sequences are folded into a single record with the most common DNA and genes. The V and J calls and clone size come from TCRdb's table, not from the authors' own analysis. Across this sample there are roughly 50,000 distinct CDR3 sequences, with 8% to 13% seen only once. In total, the top ten clones hold under 2% of the sample.

The rearrangement joined TRBV7-2 to TRBJ1-5; no D segment can be confidently identified. Sequencing used whole blood, obtained in connection with sensitization to the hapten diphenylcyclopropenone (DPC). This TCR was sampled from a woman aged 40 to 49 with alopecia areata. Some clones in this sample may be carry-over from other donors' samples. The CDR3 reads as follows: CASSFSLFNQPQHF. Here is the DNA: TGTGCCAGCAGCTTTAGCCTATTCAATCAGCCCCAGCATTTT.